The rows below give T cell receptor beta chains drawn from one sample of a study of neoadjuvant nivolumab and ipilimumab in lung cancer. Repertoires were generated with immunoSEQ multiplex PCR, while TCRdb's copy carries only in-frame clones and drops some. The repertoire holds about 30,000 clones, with 92% as singletons. The sample in question was peripheral blood, obtained after neoadjuvant nivolumab, alone or with ipilimumab, at or shortly before surgery. The receptors come from an adult with non-small cell lung cancer. Both conserved end residues are part of each CDR3. The D gene is left open where the match is weak. Clone size is given for some rows only: seen once, a few or many times, or a class if the clone is expanded.

NA	TRBV18	TRBJ2-6	NA	TGTGCCAGCTCACCACGACAGGACGGGGCCAACGTCCTGACTTTC	CASSPRQDGANVLTF
NA	TRBV19	TRBJ1-1	NA	TGTGCCAGTAGTATACGCGGTACTGAAGCTTTCTTT	CASSIRGTEAFF
NA	TRBV4-1	TRBJ2-7	TRBD2	TGCGCCAGCAGCCTAGAAGCGGGAGGGTCCTACGAGCAGTACTTC	CASSLEAGGSYEQYF
NA	TRBV29-1	TRBJ1-1	TRBD1	TGCAGCGTTGAAGGCACGACAGGGGGCAACACTGAAGCTTTCTTT	CSVEGTTGGNTEAFF
once	TRBV29-1	TRBJ2-3	NA	TGCAGCGTTGAAGATGGATTTACAACTAGCACAGATACGCAGTATTTT	CSVEDGFTTSTDTQYF
NA	TRBV7-9	TRBJ2-3	TRBD1	TGTGCCAGCAGCGGGACAGGGGGAGGAACAGATACGCAGTATTTT	CASSGTGGGTDTQYF
NA	TRBV4-1	TRBJ1-1	TRBD1	TGCGCCAGCAGCTCACACCCGCAGGGGGTGAACACTGAAGCTTTCTTT	CASSSHPQGVNTEAFF
NA	TRBV7-8	TRBJ1-5	NA	TGTGCCAGCAGCTCATTAGCAGGGGTCAATCAGCCCCAGCATTTT	CASSSLAGVNQPQHF
NA	TRBV11-3	TRBJ2-3	NA	TGTGCCAGCAGCTTGGCAGCCACCAGCACAGATACGCAGTATTTT	CASSLAATSTDTQYF
NA	TRBV10-3	TRBJ1-2	NA	TGTGCCATCAGTGACCCCCGGGGGTACGGCTATGGCTACACCTTC	CAISDPRGYGYGYTF
NA	TRBV11-2	TRBJ2-3	TRBD2	TGTGCCAGCAGCCCCAAGGGACTAGCGGGAGTAGGAGATACGCAGTATTTT	CASSPKGLAGVGDTQYF
NA	TRBV5-4	TRBJ1-4	NA	TGTGCCAGCAGTCCAGAACCGGGGGACCGAGAAAAACTGTTTTTT	CASSPEPGDREKLFF
NA	TRBV7-9	TRBJ2-1	NA	TGTGCCAGCAGCTCCGGGAGATTATCTTCCTACAATGAGCAGTTCTTC	CASSSGRLSSYNEQFF
NA	TRBV5-1	TRBJ2-1	TRBD2	TGCGCCAGCAGCTCGGGACTAGCGGGGGACAATGAGCAGTTCTTC	CASSSGLAGDNEQFF
NA	TRBV7-8	TRBJ1-3	NA	TGTGCCAGCAGCTTGGGGGGCTCTGGAAACACCATATATTTT	CASSLGGSGNTIYF
NA	TRBV18	TRBJ2-5	NA	TGTGCCAGCTCACGGGGCAGAGAGACCCAGTACTTC	CASSRGRETQYF
NA	TRBV18	TRBJ1-2	NA	TGTGCCAGCTCACCCCCCACCCGAACGGCCAACTCGGATGGCTACACCTTC	CASSPPTRTANSDGYTF
NA	TRBV5-8	TRBJ2-5	NA	TGTGCCAGCATATTAGCGGCCTACGGGGAGACCCAGTACTTC	CASILAAYGETQYF
NA	TRBV15	TRBJ1-1	NA	TGTGCCACCAGCAGAGGGGGGGGAAGCACTGAAGCTTTCTTT	CATSRGGGSTEAFF
NA	TRBV7-9	TRBJ2-3	TRBD2	TGTGCCAGCAGTCAGTTGGCTAGCGGGAGCCCAGATACGCAGTATTTT	CASSQLASGSPDTQYF
NA	TRBV10-3	TRBJ1-5	NA	TGTGCCTCCGAAACGGGCTCCGGTCAGCCCCAGCATTTT	CASETGSGQPQHF
NA	TRBV5-1	TRBJ2-2	NA	TGCGCCAGCAGCTTGGGGGACGTGGCGCTGTTTTTT	CASSLGDVALFF
NA	TRBV11-2	TRBJ1-1	TRBD1	TGTGCCAGCAGTACAGGGGGGACTGAAGCTTTCTTT	CASSTGGTEAFF
NA	TRBV4-1	TRBJ2-7	TRBD2	TGCGCCAGCAGCGACGGACTAGCGGGGATTTACGAGCAGTACTTC	CASSDGLAGIYEQYF
NA	TRBV11-3	TRBJ2-1	TRBD2	TGTGCCAGCAGCCCCGGGACTAGCGCAAACAATGAGCAGTTCTTC	CASSPGTSANNEQFF
NA	TRBV5-6	TRBJ2-5	NA	TGTGCCAGCAGCTTGGACCTAGAGACCCAGTACTTC	CASSLDLETQYF
once	TRBV5-4	TRBJ2-7	NA	TGTGCCAGCAGCAACAACATCCAGGGCGAGCAGTACTTC	CASSNNIQGEQYF
NA	TRBV6-1	TRBJ2-5	NA	TGTGCCAGCAGTCTCTTTAGTGGTGGAGAGACCCAGCACTTC	CASSLFSGGETQHF
NA	TRBV5-4	TRBJ2-2	NA	TGTGCCAGCAGGACGGAAGTCGCGGGCACCGGGGAGCTGTTTTTT	CASRTEVAGTGELFF
NA	TRBV18	TRBJ2-5	TRBD2	TGTGCCAGCTCCCCTAGCGGGAGCAAAGAGACCCAGTACTTC	CASSPSGSKETQYF
NA	TRBV7-2	TRBJ1-4	NA	TGTGCCAGCAGCTTAAGGGGTTTTGAAAAACTGTTTTTT	CASSLRGFEKLFF
NA	TRBV28	TRBJ2-1	NA	TGTGCCAGCCAGCGGCAGGCCACCTACAATGAGCAGTTCTTC	CASQRQATYNEQFF
NA	TRBV6-1	TRBJ2-3	TRBD1	TGTGCCAGCAGGGCAGGACAGGCAAATACGCAGTATTTT	CASRAGQANTQYF
NA	TRBV18	TRBJ2-6	NA	TGTGCCAGCTCACCCCTCTCTGGGGCCAACGTCCTGACTTTC	CASSPLSGANVLTF
NA	TRBV9	TRBJ2-1	NA	TGTGCCAGCAGCGCGAGGGACAATGAGCAGTTCTTC	CASSARDNEQFF
once	TRBV5-1	TRBJ2-2	NA	TGCGCCAGCAGCTTTTCGGAAGATTACACCGGGGAGCTGTTTTTT	CASSFSEDYTGELFF
NA	TRBV6-1	TRBJ2-7	TRBD1	TGTGCCAGCAGTGAACCCACAGGGGGAGGTTCCTACGAGCAGTACTTC	CASSEPTGGGSYEQYF
NA	TRBV6-1	TRBJ2-2	TRBD1	TGTGCCAGCAAGGACAGGGCGGGCACCGGGGAGCTGTTTTTT	CASKDRAGTGELFF
NA	TRBV5-4	TRBJ2-1	NA	TGTGCCAGCAGCTCCGGACAGTTATTCTACAATGAGCAGTTCTTC	CASSSGQLFYNEQFF
few	TRBV11-2	TRBJ2-7	NA	TGTGCCAGCAGCTCGCAGGGGATTTCATCCTACGAGCAGTACTTC	CASSSQGISSYEQYF
NA	TRBV2	TRBJ2-2	NA	TGTGCCAGGGCGGGACCCATGAACACCGGGGAGCTGTTTTTT	CARAGPMNTGELFF
NA	TRBV6-1	TRBJ2-1	TRBD2	TGTGCCAGCATTGGTAATAGCGGGAGGGCCCATGAGCAGTTCTTC	CASIGNSGRAHEQFF
NA	TRBV18	TRBJ2-2	TRBD1	TGTGCCAGCTCACTCGACAGGGGGAACACCGGGGAGCTGTTTTTT	CASSLDRGNTGELFF
NA	TRBV7-9	TRBJ2-5	TRBD2	TGTGCCAGCAGCCACGGGGGGGAGACCCAGTACTTC	CASSHGGETQYF
NA	TRBV4-1	TRBJ1-1	TRBD1	TGCGCCAGCAGCCAAGTTAACAGGGGCACTGAAGCTTTCTTT	CASSQVNRGTEAFF
NA	TRBV7-2	TRBJ2-7	NA	TGTGCCAGCAGCCTACAACTAATCCCGTACGAGCAGTACTTC	CASSLQLIPYEQYF
NA	TRBV6-1	TRBJ2-4	NA	TGTGCCACGGGGGCCAGAAATCAAAACATTCAGTACTTC	CATGARNQNIQYF
NA	TRBV5-1	TRBJ2-3	TRBD1	TGCGCCAGCAGCCATACAGGGGGCGGGAGAGATACGCAGTATTTT	CASSHTGGGRDTQYF
NA	TRBV11-2	TRBJ1-1	NA	TGTGCCAGCAGCTTAACAGAGAACACTGAAGCTTTCTTT	CASSLTENTEAFF
once	TRBV19	TRBJ2-7	NA	TGTGCCACTCGGTCTACGGAAGCCTACGAGCAGTACTTC	CATRSTEAYEQYF
once	TRBV2	TRBJ2-1	NA	TGTGCCAGCAGTGTACGGGGGAGCTCCTACAATGAGCAGTTCTTC	CASSVRGSSYNEQFF